This T cell receptor (beta chain) was sequenced in a study of blood T cell repertoires in COVID-19. The CDR3 length is 15 residues. Germline lookup yields CDR1 MNHEY and CDR2 SVGAGI. After removal of 4 bases from V and 1 base from J, the junction contained 4 bases not matched to a gene. Profiled with immunoSEQ multiplex PCR; TCRdb holds only in-frame clones, not every one. The data show roughly 230,000 clones, roughly 89% seen once. The chain is built from TRBV6-5 and TRBJ1-1; 9 bases are shared with TRBD1. This clonotype was sampled from a woman between 40 and 50 years old who had recovered from COVID-19. The sequenced sample was peripheral blood. CDR3 sequence (DNA): TGTGCCAGCAGTTCCCCGGGACAGGGGAACACTGAAGCTTTCTTT. This sequence encodes CASSSPGQGNTEAFF.